This TCR beta chain was recorded in a study of T cells expressing NK-cell markers. TCRdb reworked the 5' RACE reads into one entry per CDR3 protein, no DNA. This sample's clone table lists about 460,000 distinct CDR3 sequences. Sequenced: blood T cells: a sorted CD56 or NKG2C T cell subset, CD4+ or CD8+ T cells, or bulk PBMC T cells (not recorded which). The clonotype was recovered from a woman aged 45-60 years in good health.

The CDR3 loop is CASSLRGTGLEAFF. The chain links TRBV5-6 to TRBJ1-1; lacking DNA, the TRBD1 call made by TCRdb goes unchecked. The CDR3 sequence is 14 residues long. Germline lookup yields CDR1 SGHDT and CDR2 YYEEEE.